One and the same sample provided the 23 T cell receptor beta chains below, sequenced in a study of cytomegalovirus exposure and HLA in healthy donors. It was with 60 Vbeta and 13 Jbeta primers that the PCR ran. The protocol was immunoSEQ multiplex PCR, while the TCRdb copy is restricted to in-frame clones and leaves out a portion. The sample has 150,000 to 200,000 clones, 79% seen once. Sequenced input: PBMCs. Receptor source: a woman in her forties or fifties in good health and CMV-seronegative.

This clone was seen only a few times. The V gene is TRBV6-5, the J gene TRBJ1-1; TRBD1 matches 7 bases. V shed 0 bases, J shed 2 bases, and the junction held 3 bases outside the gene matches. The CDR3 contains 15 residues. The V gene's germline CDR1 is MNHEY and CDR2 SVGAGI. CDR3 coding DNA: TGTGCCAGCAGTTACTCTAGGGACAGCAACACTGAAGCTTTCTTT. It specifies CASSYSRDSNTEAFF.

This chain links TRBV19 with TRBJ2-3; no firm D call. The germline V gene has CDR1 LNHDA and CDR2 SQIVND (reference sequence). Trimming shortened V by 1 base and J by 6 bases, and 8 bases separated the two germline ends. This CDR3 is built from 13 residues. This chain's CDR3 is CASSIGFRDTQYF. The CDR3 DNA reads as TGTGCCAGTAGTATAGGGTTTCGGGATACGCAGTATTTT.

This chain joins TRBV6-1 and TRBJ1-5; TRBD1 matches at 7 bases. J gave up 5 bases and V 6 bases, and 10 bases lay outside the gene matches. CDR3 size: 15 residues. Germline loops: CDR1 MNHNS, CDR2 SASEGT. CDR3 in DNA: TGTGCCAGCAGCGAGGACCGGGACAGTTATCAGCCCCAGCATTTT. Translated, it gives CASSEDRDSYQPQHF.

V and J are TRBV5-1 and TRBJ2-6; D is possibly TRBD1 (5 bases). The CDR3 runs to 16 residues. Germline lookup yields CDR1 SGHRS and CDR2 YFSETQ. Trimming shortened V by 3 bases and J by 0 bases, and 10 bases separated the two germline ends. CDR3 sequence reads: CASSSDSISGANVLTF. DNA for the CDR3: TGCGCCAGCAGCTCCGACAGCATCTCTGGGGCCAACGTCCTGACTTTC. The full variable domain, rest sourced from reference TRBV5-1 and TRBJ2-6, is KAGVTQTPRYLIKTRGQQVTLSCSPISGHRSVSWYQQTPGQGLQFLFEYFSETQRNKGNFPGRFSGRQFSNSRSEMNVSTLELGDSALYLCASSSDSISGANVLTFGAGSRLTVL.

Only a few counts were recorded for this clone. This chain links TRBV7-6 with TRBJ1-3; no firm D call. Deletions cut 2 bases from V and 4 bases from J, with 15 bases between. CDR3 length equals 16 residues. Germline V gene lookup returns CDR1 SGHVS and CDR2 FNYEAQ. CDR3 DNA sequence: TGTGCCAGCAGCTTATTTACTGCGGTAGGAGGAAACACCATATATTTT. Encoded protein: CASSLFTAVGGNTIYF. The entire variable domain, with the rest obtained from reference TRBV7-6 and TRBJ1-3, is as follows: GAGVSQSPRYKVTKRGQDVALRCDPISGHVSLYWYRQALGQGPEFLTYFNYEAQQDKSGLPNDRFSAERPEGSISTLTIQRTEQRDSAMYRCASSLFTAVGGNTIYFGEGSWLTVV.

V and J are TRBV28 and TRBJ2-1; a weak D match, TRBD2 (5 bases). The CDR3 loop spans 13 amino acids. The V and J ends lost 5 bases and 12 bases respectively, with 17 bases between them. Germline V gives CDR1 MDHEN, CDR2 SYDVKM. CDR3 DNA: TGTGCCAGCAGTGTCCAAGGGAGCGTTGGGCAGTTCTTC. Its protein is CASSVQGSVGQFF.

With regard to this clone: One junction end disagrees with the germline gene, perhaps due to a read error. V is TRBV7-9 and J is TRBJ2-7; tentatively, D is TRBD1 (5 bases). CDR1 is SEHNR and CDR2 is FQNEAQ in the germline V gene (reference sequence). This CDR3 contains 14 residues. CDR3 nucleotide sequence: TGTTCCAGCAGTCGCACACTGGGGCCCTACGAGCAGTACTTC. Residues: CSSSRTLGPYEQYF.

A few counts support this clone. This chain connects TRBV7-3 to TRBJ2-1; 14 nucleotides agree with TRBD2. Germline-derived CDR1 and CDR2 are SGHTA and FQGTGA. Germline trimming cut 4 bases from V and 9 bases from J; bases unmatched to any gene: 8. The CDR3 extends over 16 amino acids. Here the CDR3 DNA reads TGTGCCAGCAGCTCTAGGGGACTAGCGGGAGTTAGTGAGCAGTTCTTC. This gives the protein CASSSRGLAGVSEQFF.

This clone was detected only a few times. The rearrangement uses TRBV27 and TRBJ2-5, with D possibly matching TRBD2 (7 bases). The germline V gene has CDR1 MNHEY and CDR2 SMNVEV (reference sequence). V shed 6 bases and J shed 0 bases, with 17 bases lying between them. The CDR3 spans 16 residues. Written as DNA, the CDR3 is TGTGCCAGCAGATCTCTAGGGGGGGGATACCAAGAGACCCAGTACTTC. Protein product: CASRSLGGGYQETQYF.

The genes are TRBV30 and TRBJ1-3, with D possibly matching TRBD1 (6 bases). Trimming left V 3 bases short and J 3 bases short, with 12 bases between. Germline values: CDR1 GTSNPN, CDR2 SVGIG (reference sequence). This CDR3 region has 14 residues. The CDR3 protein is CAWRLKGGGNTIYF. The DNA for the CDR3 is TGTGCCTGGAGGCTAAAAGGGGGTGGAAACACCATATATTTT.

A word on this clone: Relative to the germline gene, one junction end is altered; a read error may explain this. V and J are TRBV7-7 and TRBJ2-1; the D gene is possibly TRBD1 (5 bases). This CDR3 is built from 17 residues. CDR1 and CDR2 from the germline V gene are SSHAT and FNYEAQ (reference sequence). This CDR3 is CASSLEAGASSYNEQFF. CDR3 in DNA: TGTGCTAGCAGCTTAGAGGCTGGGGCCAGCTCCTACAATGAGCAGTTCTTC.

The gene calls are TRBV6-5 and TRBJ1-1; D is undetermined. V was cut by 6 bases and J by 4 bases, with 18 bases left in between. Per germline, CDR1 MNHEY and CDR2 SVGAGI. The CDR3 is 15 residues long. The CDR3 region has the DNA TGTGCCAGCAGCCAAAACGGAGCACCGGGCACTGAAGCTTTCTTT. Residues: CASSQNGAPGTEAFF.

The genes are TRBV6-1 and TRBJ1-5; 8 bases fit TRBD1. This CDR3 contains 15 residues. The V gene's germline CDR1 is MNHNS and CDR2 SASEGT. Unmatched junction bases numbered 7, after V lost 2 bases and J lost 7 bases. The CDR3 loop reads CASSELGQGGQPQHF. CDR3 coding DNA: TGTGCCAGCAGTGAACTCGGACAGGGCGGGCAGCCCCAGCATTTT.

This sequence joins TRBV29-1 and TRBJ2-1; TRBD1 agrees at 7 bases. Trimming at V came to 6 bases and at J to 9 bases, leaving 8 bases not matched to a gene. Germline CDR1 and CDR2: SQVTM and ANQGSEA. The CDR3 covers 12 residues. The CDR3 loop reads CSVLDRAGEQFF. CDR3 in DNA: TGCAGCGTCCTCGACAGGGCAGGTGAGCAGTTCTTC.

This clone was counted a few times. The chain uses TRBV15 and TRBJ2-1, with D possibly TRBD2 on 7 matching bases. There are 14 residues in the CDR3. V lost 4 bases and J lost 6, with 13 bases in between. The germline CDR1 and CDR2 sequences are LNHNV and YYDKDF (reference sequence). The chain's CDR3 is CATSTGGAGNEQFF. The CDR3 DNA reads as TGTGCCACCAGCACTGGGGGGGCGGGCAATGAGCAGTTCTTC.

The chain has TRBV28 and TRBJ1-1; the match to TRBD1 covers 7 bases. Germline V gene sequence: CDR1 MDHEN, CDR2 SYDVKM. This CDR3 comprises 14 residues. After removal of 6 bases from V and 7 bases from J, the junction contained 11 bases not matched to a gene. The CDR3 DNA sequence: TGTGCCAGCAGCCTTGAGGTCAGGGGGGTTGAAGCTTTCTTT. Its protein product is CASSLEVRGVEAFF.

This chain links TRBV18 with TRBJ1-5, with D unresolved. The CDR3 loop spans 17 amino acids. The germline V gene encodes CDR1 KGHSH and CDR2 LQKENI. Trimming removed 2 bases at V and 0 bases at J, with 14 bases between. The CDR3 here is CASSPGEGLYSNQPQHF. CDR3 DNA sequence: TGTGCCAGCTCACCAGGGGAGGGATTATATAGCAATCAGCCCCAGCATTTT.

This chain links TRBV18 with TRBJ1-3; 7 nucleotides line up with TRBD1. V shed 3 bases, J shed 7 bases, and the junction held 6 bases outside the gene matches. The germline V gene has CDR1 KGHSH and CDR2 LQKENI. CDR3 length equals 14 residues. The CDR3 DNA reads as TGTGCCAGCTCACCGGTTGGGGACAGTAACACCATATATTTT. Translating gives CASSPVGDSNTIYF.

The rearrangement links TRBV4-3 to TRBJ2-2; tentatively, D is TRBD1 (5 bases). Trimming left V 1 base short and J 7 bases short, with 10 bases between. CDR3 length: 14 amino acids. The germline V gene has CDR1 LGHNA and CDR2 YSLEER. The CDR3 here is CASSQGPQGGELFF. The DNA of the CDR3 is TGCGCCAGCAGCCAAGGGCCCCAGGGCGGGGAGCTGTTTTTT.

The DNA of the CDR3 is TGTGCCAGCAGTTTAGGACTAGACTGGAATGAGCAGTTCTTC. It translates to CASSLGLDWNEQFF. The rearrangement links TRBV6-5 to TRBJ2-1; 7 bases align to TRBD2. Losses at the gene ends were 4 bases for V and 7 bases for J; bases not matched to a gene: 7. This CDR3 contains 14 residues. Germline CDR1 and CDR2: MNHEY and SVGAGI.

The gene calls are TRBV9 and TRBJ2-7, with 9 bases aligning to TRBD2. Unmatched junction bases numbered 6, after V lost 3 bases and J lost 5 bases. Germline V gives CDR1 SGDLS, CDR2 YYNGEE. The CDR3 covers 14 residues. DNA of the CDR3: TGTGCCAGCAGCGCACCTAGCGGGAACAACGAGCAGTACTTC. This sequence encodes CASSAPSGNNEQYF.

This clone was seen just once. V usage is TRBV2 and J usage is TRBJ1-4; D is possibly TRBD1 (5 bases). CDR1 is SNHLY and CDR2 is FYNNEI in the germline V gene. This CDR3 comprises 15 residues. V dropped 6 bases and J dropped 8 bases, with 19 bases sitting between them. CDR3 sequence reads: CASSGLGGRGEKLFF. CDR3 DNA sequence: TGTGCCAGCAGCGGGCTGGGGGGAAGAGGAGAAAAACTGTTTTTT.

The V gene is TRBV5-1, the J gene TRBJ1-4; 7 nucleotides line up with TRBD1. The CDR3 is 16 amino acids. Germline V CDR1 and CDR2: SGHRS, YFSETQ. The ends lost 3 bases at V and 3 bases at J; junction bases unmatched: 8. The CDR3 sequence: CASSSSGTEPNEKLFF. The CDR3 DNA reads TGCGCCAGCAGCTCTAGCGGGACAGAACCTAATGAAAAACTGTTTTTT.